This TCR beta chain was recovered during a study of CD8+CD57+ T cells in acquired aplastic anemia. Both TCR beta VDJ combination and CDR3 sequence profiling were carried out. Genomic DNA was the template for this profiling. TCRdb reanalysed the reads using MiXCR and keeps one entry per CDR3 protein. The table includes more than 95,000 distinct CDR3 sequences, almost 40% detected once. On this clonotype: One junction end disagrees with the germline gene, perhaps due to a read error.

The CDR3 is made up of 13 amino acids. Germline CDR1 LNHDA, CDR2 SQIVND (reference sequence). The authors sequenced patients whose flow cytometry had shown CD8+CD57+ cell expansion. The sequence came from a human donor with aplastic anemia. The source material was sorted CD4+, CD8+, or CD8+CD57+ T cells (not recorded which) from PBMCs. The V call is TRBV19, the J call TRBJ1-1; tentatively, D is TRBD1 (5 bases). This chain's CDR3 is CASGRQGNTEALF. The CDR3 DNA follows: TGTGCCAGTGGAAGGCAGGGAAACACTGAAGCTCTCTTT.